These 31 T cell receptor beta chains share one sample of origin, sequenced in a study of T cell responses to AZD1222 COVID-19 vaccine. Clones were sequenced by immunoSEQ multiplex PCR, and TCRdb holds only the in-frame ones, with some missing. This table holds approximately 100,000 clones, under 90% found once. Specimen: peripheral blood, collected on day 0 of MenACWY control vaccination. The source is an adult in good health.

The chain is built from TRBV24-1 and TRBJ1-2; a weak D match, TRBD1 (6 bases). The CDR3 is 16 amino acids. Deletions cut 9 bases from V and 5 bases from J, with 24 bases between. The germline CDR1 and CDR2 sequences are KGHDR and SFDVKD. The CDR3 coding sequence is TGTGCCACCGCGCCGGGACAAAAAGGTATTGGGTATGGCTACACCTTC. As protein: CATAPGQKGIGYGYTF.

The rearrangement uses TRBV14 and TRBJ2-7, with 10 bases matching TRBD2. The trim removed 6 bases at V and 1 base at J, leaving 6 bases unmatched. Germline V gene sequence: CDR1 SGHDN, CDR2 FVKESK. The CDR3 extends over 15 amino acids. Written as DNA, the CDR3 is TGTGCCAGCAGTCCGATAGCGGGGGGTTCCTACGAGCAGTACTTC. Encoded protein: CASSPIAGGSYEQYF.

CDR3 in amino acids: CASGTGGLEKLFF. The CDR3 nucleotides read TGTGCCAGCGGGACCGGGGGGCTTGAAAAACTGTTTTTT. V gene TRBV6-5 combines with J gene TRBJ1-4, with D perhaps TRBD1 (6 bases). This CDR3 comprises 13 residues. V lost 8 bases, J lost 7 bases, and 14 bases lay in between. CDR1 and CDR2 from the germline V gene are MNHEY and SVGAGI.

V is TRBV10-2 and J is TRBJ1-6; D unclear. This CDR3 has 17 amino acids. With 0 bases removed from V and 2 bases from J, the gap between germline ends came to 11 bases. Germline assignment: CDR1 WSHSY and CDR2 SAAADI. As DNA, the CDR3 is TGCGCCAGCAGTGAGTCTGCGGCCCGTCCCTATAATTCACCCCTCCACTTT. This translates into CASSESAARPYNSPLHF.

The chain is built from TRBV19 and TRBJ2-7; 7 nucleotides align to TRBD1. The CDR3 totals 16 residues. Per the germline V gene, CDR1 is LNHDA and CDR2 is SQIVND (reference sequence). After removal of 4 bases from V and 3 bases from J, the junction contained 12 bases not matched to a gene. The CDR3 region has the DNA TGTGCCAGTAGTACCCTCGGCCGGGACAGCGGCTACGAGCAGTACTTC. Its translation: CASSTLGRDSGYEQYF.

The rearrangement links TRBV18 to TRBJ1-5, with D unresolved. The CDR3 contains 15 residues. Germline V gives CDR1 KGHSH, CDR2 LQKENI. Trimming took off 5 bases at V and 5 bases at J, with 16 bases between the two ends. The CDR3, as DNA: TGTGCCAGCTCAGGATTGGACGGGCGGGATCAGCCCCAGCATTTT. Its translation: CASSGLDGRDQPQHF. Complete variable domain (other parts from reference TRBV18 and TRBJ1-5): NAGVMQNPRHLVRRRGQEARLRCSPMKGHSHVYWYRQLPEEGLKFMVYLQKENIIDESGMPKERFSAEFPKEGPSILRIQQVVRGDSAAYFCASSGLDGRDQPQHFGDGTRLSIL.

This clone is a singleton in its sample. CDR3 region: CASSLTSGGAYEQFF. Written as DNA, the CDR3 is TGTGCCAGCAGCCTAACTAGCGGGGGGGCCTATGAGCAGTTCTTC. This chain joins TRBV6-6 and TRBJ2-1; 13 bases align to TRBD2. CDR3 length: 15 amino acids. CDR1 and CDR2 (germline): MNHNY, SVGAGI (reference sequence). V lost 6 bases, J lost 8 bases, and 7 bases stayed unmatched.

The chain recombines TRBV28 with TRBJ1-2; D ambiguous. Per the germline V gene, CDR1 is MDHEN and CDR2 is SYDVKM. CDR3 length: 15 amino acids. The V end was cut by 4 bases, the J end by 0 bases, with 12 bases between. CDR3 region: CASSSPDGTNYGYTF. The CDR3 DNA sequence: TGTGCCAGCAGTTCACCAGATGGAACTAACTATGGCTACACCTTC.

The V gene is TRBV27, the J gene TRBJ2-1; 13 bases agree with TRBD2. CDR1 MNHEY and CDR2 SMNVEV come from the germline V gene (reference sequence). This CDR3 has 19 residues. V was pared by 3 bases and J by 2 bases, with 10 bases of the junction left unmatched. In nucleotides, the CDR3 is TGTGCCAGCAGTTTTGCCGAGACTAGCGGGGGGATTCCCTACAATGAGCAGTTCTTC. It is translated as CASSFAETSGGIPYNEQFF.

This chain uses TRBV30 with TRBJ2-3; D is undetermined. The germline V gene encodes CDR1 GTSNPN and CDR2 SVGIG (reference sequence). This CDR3 has 13 amino acids. V shed 2 bases and J shed 2 bases, with 8 bases lying between them. The CDR3 reads CAWSRGLTDTQYF. DNA for the CDR3: TGTGCCTGGAGTCGCGGCCTCACAGATACGCAGTATTTT. Full variable domain (rest looked up from reference TRBV30 and TRBJ2-3): SQTIHQWPATLVQPVGSPLSLECTVEGTSNPNLYWYRQAAGRGLQLLFYSVGIGQISSEVPQNLSASRPQDRQFILSSKKLLLSDSGFYLCAWSRGLTDTQYFGPGTRLTVL.

Notes on this clone: Other DNA sequences in the sample encode the same CDR3. This chain joins TRBV7-3 and TRBJ2-3, with D tentatively TRBD2 (5 bases). The germline V gene encodes CDR1 SGHTA and CDR2 FQGTGA. Between the trimmed V and J ends, which lost 1 base and 6 bases, there was a span of 5 bases. This CDR3 spans 12 amino acids. CDR3 sequence reads: CASSLSGDTQYF. The CDR3 bases are TGTGCCAGCAGCTTAAGCGGGGATACGCAGTATTTT.

The V gene is TRBV7-9, the J gene TRBJ1-2; no firm D call. The CDR3 consists of 15 residues. Germline assignment: CDR1 SEHNR and CDR2 FQNEAQ (reference sequence). The V and J ends lost 2 bases and 1 base respectively, with 11 bases between them. Here the CDR3 reads CASSLSTLINYGYTF. CDR3 nucleotides: TGTGCCAGCAGCTTATCTACCCTTATTAACTATGGCTACACCTTC.

The chain employs TRBV3-1 (or the pseudogene TRBV3-2) and TRBJ2-1; the D is unclear. The V gene's germline CDR1 is LGHDT and CDR2 YNNKEL (reference sequence). Trimming removed 2 bases from V and 0 bases from J, with 8 bases in between. This CDR3 has 15 residues. Here the CDR3 reads CASSQSSSSYNEQFF. The CDR3 nucleotides read TGTGCCAGCAGCCAAAGTTCTAGCTCCTACAATGAGCAGTTCTTC.

This clone was observed a handful of times. CDR3 nucleotides: TGTGCCAGCAGCCAAGTCGGTTTCGGCGGCACTGAAGCTTTCTTT. Protein product: CASSQVGFGGTEAFF. V and J are TRBV3-1 (or the pseudogene TRBV3-2) and TRBJ1-1; D gene uncertain. V dropped 1 base and J dropped 4 bases, with 13 bases sitting between them. Germline loops: CDR1 LGHDT, CDR2 YNNKEL (reference sequence). The CDR3 loop spans 15 amino acids.

This clone appeared a few times. The chain employs TRBV11-2 and TRBJ2-5; D not certain. Trimming pared 2 bases from V and 5 bases from J, leaving 12 bases between. The germline V gene encodes CDR1 SGHAT and CDR2 FQNNGV. This CDR3 spans 14 amino acids. CDR3 residues: CASSLISMYETQYF. In DNA form, the CDR3 reads TGTGCCAGCAGCTTAATTAGTATGTATGAGACCCAGTACTTC.

The genes are TRBV10-3 and TRBJ1-2; no clear D gene. Germline V lookup: CDR1 ENHRY, CDR2 SYGVKD. Trimming removed 4 bases at V and 4 bases at J, with 7 bases between. The CDR3 length is 12 residues. CDR3 sequence reads: CAISADGYGYTF. The CDR3 DNA reads TGTGCCATCAGTGCCGACGGCTATGGCTACACCTTC.

The chain is built from TRBV5-1 and TRBJ1-1, with a weak D call TRBD1 (5 bases). Germline values: CDR1 SGHRS, CDR2 YFSETQ. The V gene lost 0 bases and the J gene lost 10 bases, with 16 bases spanning the gap. The CDR3 has 14 residues. Here the CDR3 reads CASSLEVGQGGAFF. For the CDR3, the DNA is TGCGCCAGCAGCTTGGAGGTGGGGCAGGGTGGAGCTTTCTTT.

The J gene is TRBJ1-2, the V gene TRBV5-6; tentative D call: TRBD1 (5 bases). V was trimmed by 2 bases and J by 4 bases, leaving 15 bases between them. The germline V gene encodes CDR1 SGHDT and CDR2 YYEEEE. The CDR3 contains 15 residues. The CDR3 region is CASSFRDSGGYGYTF. CDR3 coding DNA: TGTGCCAGCAGCTTCCGGGACTCCGGGGGCTATGGCTACACCTTC.

The genes are TRBV28 and TRBJ1-5, with D perhaps matching TRBD1 (6 bases). The CDR3 is 16 amino acids. Germline loops: CDR1 MDHEN, CDR2 SYDVKM. Trimming cost V 3 bases and J 5 bases, with 17 bases left between them. The CDR3 DNA is TGTGCCAGCAGTTTCCGAACACAGGGTTGGGATCAGCCCCAGCATTTT. Its protein product is CASSFRTQGWDQPQHF. The full variable domain, its missing parts supplied by reference TRBV28 and TRBJ1-5, is DVKVTQSSRYLVKRTGEKVFLECVQDMDHENMFWYRQDPGLGLRLIYFSYDVKMKEKGDIPEGYSVSREKKERFSLILESASTNQTSMYLCASSFRTQGWDQPQHFGDGTRLSIL.

The chain recombines TRBV6-1 with TRBJ2-2; TRBD2 is a possible D gene (5 bases). From germline, CDR1 is MNHNS and CDR2 SASEGT. The CDR3 has 16 residues. V lost 3 bases and J lost 0, with 11 bases in between. The CDR3 here is CASSERAATNTGELFF. The CDR3, as DNA: TGTGCCAGCAGTGAGAGGGCAGCTACGAACACCGGGGAGCTGTTTTTT.

V is TRBV5-1 and J is TRBJ1-2; TRBD1 aligns across 8 bases. The CDR3 totals 14 residues. Trimming at V came to 4 bases and at J to 4 bases, leaving 6 bases not matched to a gene. The germline gives CDR1 SGHRS, CDR2 YFSETQ. CDR3 bases: TGCGCCAGCAGCCAGGACAGGGCGAGCTATGGCTACACCTTC. Translated: CASSQDRASYGYTF. Drawing the rest from reference TRBV5-1 and TRBJ1-2, the complete variable domain is KAGVTQTPRYLIKTRGQQVTLSCSPISGHRSVSWYQQTPGQGLQFLFEYFSETQRNKGNFPGRFSGRQFSNSRSEMNVSTLELGDSALYLCASSQDRASYGYTFGSGTRLTVV.

The chain combines TRBV6-2 or TRBV6-3 with TRBJ2-5, with 8 nucleotides matching TRBD2. The V and J ends lost 6 bases and 5 bases, in that order; junction bases with no gene match: 11. Germline V lookup: CDR1 MNHEY, CDR2 SVGEGT. This CDR3 has 15 amino acids. Here the CDR3 DNA reads TGTGCCAGCAGCCAGATCGGGGGGGCCCGGGAGACCCAGTACTTC. It codes for CASSQIGGARETQYF.

The J gene is TRBJ1-1, the V gene TRBV7-6, with a weak D call TRBD1 (5 bases). Trimming removed 1 base from V and 4 bases from J, with 13 bases in between. There are 15 residues in the CDR3. Germline CDR1 reads SGHVS; CDR2 reads FNYEAQ. This CDR3 is CASSLGTGRSTEAFF. CDR3 DNA sequence: TGTGCCAGCAGCTTAGGTACAGGAAGATCCACTGAAGCTTTCTTT.

This clone occurred once. The V call is TRBV6-5, the J call TRBJ1-2, with D possibly TRBD1 on 5 matching bases. This CDR3 region has 13 residues. V lost 6 bases and J 8 bases, leaving 16 bases between the germline ends. CDR1 and CDR2 (germline): MNHEY, SVGAGI. This CDR3 is CASSSTPRGGYTF. The CDR3 DNA sequence: TGTGCCAGCAGCTCTACTCCCCGGGGCGGCTACACCTTC.

The chain links TRBV3-1 (or the pseudogene TRBV3-2) to TRBJ1-1, with TRBD1 matching over 9 bases. This CDR3 has 13 residues. Trimming took 3 bases from V and 8 from J; bases not matched to a gene: 4. The germline V gene encodes CDR1 LGHDT and CDR2 YNNKEL (reference sequence). This CDR3 reads CASSHLGQGEAFF. CDR3 DNA sequence: TGTGCCAGCAGCCATCTCGGACAGGGGGAAGCTTTCTTT.

The genes are TRBV6-5 and TRBJ1-1; no clear D. Germline V CDR1 and CDR2: MNHEY, SVGAGI. The length of the CDR3 is 14 residues. Trimming removed 3 bases at V and 6 bases at J, with 14 bases between. The CDR3: CASSYSGSLSEAFF. The CDR3, as DNA: TGTGCCAGCAGTTATAGCGGCAGCCTCTCTGAAGCTTTCTTT.

The gene calls are TRBV24-1 and TRBJ1-3; no definite D call. V lost 3 bases, J lost 0 bases, and 8 bases lay in between. Germline V CDR1 and CDR2: KGHDR, SFDVKD. The CDR3 spans 15 residues. The CDR3 loop is CATSDGGGSGNTIYF. As DNA, the CDR3 is TGTGCCACCAGTGATGGCGGAGGCTCTGGAAACACCATATATTTT.

The chain combines TRBV12-3 or TRBV12-4 with TRBJ2-1, with unresolved D. V dropped 4 bases and J dropped 0 bases, with 1 base sitting between them. The length of the CDR3 is 12 residues. The DNA for the CDR3 is TGTGCCAGCAGTTACTCCTACAATGAGCAGTTCTTC. Amino acid sequence: CASSYSYNEQFF.

This clone was recorded once. The V call is TRBV2, the J call TRBJ1-2, with 11 bases lining up with TRBD1. This CDR3 contains 16 residues. V lost 6 bases, J lost 8 bases, and 14 bases stayed unmatched. The germline V gene has CDR1 SNHLY and CDR2 FYNNEI. In nucleotides, the CDR3 is TGTGCCAGCAGCCCGGGATACGGACAGGGGGCGCTGGGCTACACCTTC. Translated, it gives CASSPGYGQGALGYTF.

This sequence joins TRBV6-5 and TRBJ1-1; D remains unclear. The CDR3 contains 15 residues. Per germline, CDR1 MNHEY and CDR2 SVGAGI. V was pared by 3 bases and J by 5 bases, with 16 bases between. CDR3 nucleotides: TGTGCCAGCAGTTATTTTTATGTCGGCGGGACTGAAGCTTTCTTT. The encoded protein is CASSYFYVGGTEAFF.

The V gene is TRBV11-3, the J gene TRBJ2-7, with D perhaps given as TRBD1 or TRBD2 (5 bases each). Per the germline V gene, CDR1 is SGHNT and CDR2 is YENEEA. The V gene lost 5 bases and the J gene lost 2 bases, with 13 bases spanning the gap. The CDR3 has 14 residues. The CDR3 region is CASSPTSGPYEQYF. CDR3 DNA: TGTGCCAGCAGCCCAACTTCGGGACCCTACGAGCAGTACTTC.